This TCR beta chain was obtained from a study of T-cell memory formation after mild COVID-19. Background on the study: Clusters of TCRs were largely donor specific. Study conclusions and caveats: From day 15 to 85, contracting clones were balanced between CD4 and CD8, whereas later expanders leaned toward CD4+. CD4+ contracting clones lay mainly in CM and EM, CD8+ ones in EMRA.

V was pared by 0 bases and J by 8 bases, with 18 bases of the junction left unmatched. The V gene's germline CDR1 is SGHRS and CDR2 YFSETQ. This CDR3 is 20 amino acids long. From 5'RACE with constant-segment primers came TCR alpha and TCR beta cDNA libraries that carried sample barcodes and UMIs. Each CDR3 protein gets one entry after TCRdb re-called the 5' RACE reads with MiXCR. The sample lists more than 110,000 distinct CDR3 sequences, 14% occurring once. For this clonotype: Its matching antigen is unknown.

The TCR was taken from an adult woman who had mild COVID-19 (a few samples of this study predate the infection). Cell type and time point are not known. The sequenced sample was PBMCs or a T cell subset sorted from them (not recorded which). The V and J genes are TRBV5-1 and TRBJ2-1, with 12 bases lining up with TRBD2. CDR3 region: CASSLARIASGRAARDEQFF. In DNA form, the CDR3 reads TGCGCCAGCAGCTTGGCCAGGATTGCTAGCGGGAGGGCCGCGCGTGATGAGCAGTTCTTC.